These 14 T cell receptor beta chains share one sample of origin, sequenced in a study of T cells in Graves' hyperthyroidism and ophthalmopathy. RNA transcripts served as the template for amplifying TCR beta CDR3 regions. An initial round of RT-PCR targeting the TCR CDR3 relied on the HTBI primer set. TCRdb called the multiplex PCR reads again in MiXCR, with one record for every CDR3 protein. This sample has roughly 500,000 distinct CDR3 sequences; just over 45% occur once, and the top ten carry 19%. The source material was peripheral blood or thyroid tissue (not recorded which). The source of these receptors is an adult woman with Graves' disease, either hyperthyroidism or ophthalmopathy (not recorded which).

This clonotype was counted only a few times. J is TRBJ1-1 and V is TRBV29-1, with 8 positions matching TRBD1. The CDR3 length is 13 residues. With V trimmed by 4 bases and J by 0 bases, 1 base remained unmatched. Germline-derived CDR1 and CDR2 are SQVTM and ANQGSEA. This chain's CDR3 is CSVATGVNTEAFF. The CDR3 DNA reads TGCAGCGTTGCGACAGGGGTGAACACTGAAGCTTTCTTT.

The V call is TRBV10-3, the J call TRBJ1-3; D is possibly TRBD1 (5 bases). The CDR3 has 13 amino acids. CDR1 and CDR2 from the germline V gene are ENHRY and SYGVKD. V lost 10 bases and J 1 base, leaving 11 bases between the germline ends. The CDR3 sequence is CATVGTSGNTIYF. The CDR3 DNA reads as TGTGCCACCGTTGGGACTTCTGGAAACACCATATATTTT.

On this clonotype: Possible read error: a much larger clone is one base away. The genes are TRBV4-1 and TRBJ1-1, with 10 bases aligning to TRBD1. V gave up 3 bases and J gave up 5 bases; unmatched junction bases: 6. The CDR3 is 15 residues long. CDR1 is MGHRA, CDR2 YSYEKL, per germline. This chain's CDR3 is CASSQTDRGPTEAFF. CDR3 bases: TGCGCCAGCAGCCAGACCGACAGGGGGCCTACTGAAGCTTTCTTT.

This clonotype was counted at least ten times. One junction end does not reproduce the germline sequence, and a read error may be involved. The chain couples TRBV11-2 to TRBJ2-2; 9 bases map to TRBD2. CDR1 is SGHAT, CDR2 FQNNGV, per germline. The CDR3 loop spans 16 amino acids. CDR3 sequence reads: CASSLVGLASTGELFF. The CDR3 DNA reads TGTGCCAGCAGTTTAGTTGGACTAGCGTCGACCGGGGAGCTGTTTTTT.

This clonotype was counted a single time. A single base separates this from a much larger clone, so it may be a read error. The V call is TRBV5-5, the J call TRBJ2-7, with 9 bases lining up with TRBD2. Trimming at V came to 7 bases and at J to 1 base, leaving 12 bases not matched to a gene. The CDR3 runs 16 residues. Germline-derived CDR1 and CDR2 are SGHKS and YYEKEE (reference sequence). The CDR3 DNA follows: TGTGCCAGCGGCAAAACATTAGCGGGAGAGTCCTACGAGCAGTACTTC. Its protein is CASGKTLAGESYEQYF.

The CDR3 spells CASSFSGSEQFF. CDR3 coding DNA: TGTGCCAGCAGCTTTAGCGGTTCTGAGCAGTTCTTC. The chain couples TRBV7-6 to TRBJ2-1; D is perhaps TRBD2 (6 bases). Trimming removed 3 bases at V and 9 bases at J, with 9 bases between. The CDR3 is made up of 12 amino acids. CDR1 is SGHVS and CDR2 is FNYEAQ in the germline V gene. Using reference TRBV7-6 and TRBJ2-1 for the parts outside the CDR3, the full variable domain is GAGVSQSPRYKVTKRGQDVALRCDPISGHVSLYWYRQALGQGPEFLTYFNYEAQQDKSGLPNDRFSAERPEGSISTLTIQRTEQRDSAMYRCASSFSGSEQFFGPGTRLTVL.

The genes are TRBV29-1 and TRBJ2-5; D ambiguous. V lost 3 bases and J 5 bases, leaving 13 bases between the germline ends. This CDR3 is 13 amino acids long. Germline CDR1 and CDR2: SQVTM and ANQGSEA. CDR3 DNA: TGCAGCGTTGATACGGCTACCGGGGAGACCCAGTACTTC. Translation gives CSVDTATGETQYF.

Only a few counts were recorded for this clonotype. The chain has TRBV7-9 and TRBJ1-2; no clear D gene. This CDR3 comprises 13 residues. V lost 8 bases to trimming and J lost 8 bases, with 18 bases between them. CDR1 and CDR2 (germline): SEHNR, FQNEAQ (reference sequence). CDR3 bases: TGTGCCAGCGAGGCACGGGTCGTTTGGGGCTACACCTTC. It encodes CASEARVVWGYTF.

V is TRBV29-1 and J is TRBJ2-7, with 10 bases aligning to TRBD1. The DNA end lines up better with TRBJ2-1; the J call may be wrong. Germline CDR1 SQVTM, CDR2 ANQGSEA. This CDR3 comprises 16 residues. The CDR3 bases are TGCAGCGTTGAAGACTTCGGGACAGGGGTGTCCGATGAGCAGTTCTTC. It encodes CSVEDFGTGVSDEQFF.

V usage is TRBV7-9 and J usage is TRBJ1-4, with D hard to call. Germline CDR1 and CDR2: SEHNR and FQNEAQ (reference sequence). This CDR3 contains 12 residues. Trimming stripped 6 bases from V and 12 bases from J, with 14 bases between. The CDR3 protein is CASSWPGLELFF. For the CDR3, the DNA is TGTGCCAGCAGTTGGCCGGGATTAGAACTGTTTTTT.

The chain couples TRBV29-1 to TRBJ2-7, with 12 bases that match TRBD1. Trimming at V came to 4 bases and at J to 5 bases, leaving 15 bases not matched to a gene. The germline V gene has CDR1 SQVTM and CDR2 ANQGSEA. The CDR3 loop spans 17 amino acids. The CDR3 reads CSVGGGPGQGASDEQYF. The CDR3 coding sequence is TGCAGCGTTGGTGGCGGGCCGGGACAGGGGGCGTCAGACGAGCAGTACTTC.

CDR3 amino acids: CASSPRTGYSPLHF. The CDR3 DNA sequence: TGTGCCAGCAGCCCAAGGACAGGGTATTCACCCCTCCACTTT. The chain employs TRBV7-8 and TRBJ1-6, with 8 bases that match TRBD1. V gave up 5 bases and J gave up 8 bases; unmatched junction bases: 5. The CDR3 contains 14 residues. Germline CDR1 and CDR2: SGHVS and FQNEAQ.

The chain's CDR3 is CATSRGHEKLFF. CDR3 sequence (DNA): TGTGCCACCAGCAGAGGGCATGAAAAACTGTTTTTT. J is TRBJ1-4 and V is TRBV15; D ambiguous. CDR3 size: 12 residues. The germline gives CDR1 LNHNV, CDR2 YYDKDF (reference sequence). V shed 1 base and J shed 6 bases, with 3 bases lying between them.

This clonotype has only a few counts. V and J are TRBV2 and TRBJ1-1; 8 bases match TRBD1. The germline CDR1 and CDR2 sequences are SNHLY and FYNNEI. This CDR3 comprises 15 residues. V lost 7 bases to trimming and J lost 1 base; unmatched junction nucleotides: 8. This CDR3 is CASTTTGEGNTEAFF. CDR3 sequence (DNA): TGTGCCAGCACCACGACAGGGGAAGGGAACACTGAAGCTTTCTTT.